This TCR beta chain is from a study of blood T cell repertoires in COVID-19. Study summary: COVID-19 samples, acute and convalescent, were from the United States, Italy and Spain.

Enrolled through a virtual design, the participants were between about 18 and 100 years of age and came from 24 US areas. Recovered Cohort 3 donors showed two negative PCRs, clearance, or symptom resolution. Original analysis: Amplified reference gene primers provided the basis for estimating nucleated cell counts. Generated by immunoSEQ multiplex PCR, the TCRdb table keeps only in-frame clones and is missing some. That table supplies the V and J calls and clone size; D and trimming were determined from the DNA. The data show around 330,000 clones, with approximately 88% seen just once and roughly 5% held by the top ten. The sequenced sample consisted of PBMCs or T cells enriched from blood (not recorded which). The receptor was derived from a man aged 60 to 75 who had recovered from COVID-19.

The CDR3 DNA is TGTGCCAGCAGCGTAGCCACAGGGGGTTGGTCCTACGAGCAGTACTTC. It specifies CASSVATGGWSYEQYF. The genes are TRBV9 and TRBJ2-7; 8 positions match TRBD1. This CDR3 is 16 amino acids long. The V segment lost 0 bases and the J segment 1 base; nucleotides outside the gene matches: 6. CDR1 SGDLS and CDR2 YYNGEE come from the germline V gene. Full variable domain (outside the CDR3, taken from reference TRBV9 and TRBJ2-7): DSGVTQTPKHLITATGQRVTLRCSPRSGDLSVYWYQQSLDQGLQFLIQYYNGEERAKGNILERFSAQQFPDLHSELNLSSLELGDSALYFCASSVATGGWSYEQYFGPGTRLTVT.